Shown below are 19 T cell receptor beta chains from a single sample sequenced in a study of CD8 T cells in ankylosing spondylitis. Study observations and caveats: Characteristic of ankylosing spondylitis blood, it appeared, was a TCR beta motif comprising roughly 8 highly homologous variants.

No antigen is known for these receptors. From the 5' RACE reads, TCRdb called clonotypes with MiXCR, one entry per CDR3 protein. Of about 440,000 distinct CDR3 sequences listed, roughly a sixth are singletons. Sequencing was performed on blood, either unsorted or a sorted T cell fraction (not recorded which). Receptor source: a male donor with ankylosing spondylitis.

This clonotype was detected a few times. This chain joins TRBV2 and TRBJ1-1, with TRBD1 as a possible D gene (5 bases). The CDR3 is 13 amino acids. Deletions cut 8 bases from V and 4 bases from J, with 14 bases between. The germline V gene has CDR1 SNHLY and CDR2 FYNNEI. The CDR3 loop is CASRAGVGTEAFF. The CDR3 coding sequence is TGTGCCAGCCGGGCGGGGGTAGGCACTGAAGCTTTCTTT. The variable domain in full, with the rest retrieved from reference TRBV2 and TRBJ1-1, is EPEVTQTPSHQVTQMGQEVILRCVPISNHLYFYWYRQILGQKVEFLVSFYNNEISEKSEIFDDQFSVERPDGSNFTLKIRSTKLEDSAMYFCASRAGVGTEAFFGQGTRLTVV.

This clonotype has only a few counts. V and J are TRBV7-2 and TRBJ1-5; 10 nucleotides agree with TRBD1. V dropped 4 bases and J dropped 6; count of bases not matched to a gene: 6. Germline V CDR1 and CDR2: SGHTA, FQGNSA. The CDR3 contains 15 residues. The CDR3 DNA sequence: TGTGCCAGCAGCTACGAGACAGGGGGCTTTCAGCCCCAGCATTTT. Residues: CASSYETGGFQPQHF.

As regards this clonotype: The CDR3 does not end in the conserved phenylalanine or tryptophan, so this is likely a read error. The chain has TRBV2 and TRBJ2-3; 11 nucleotides align to TRBD2. Germline V gene sequence: CDR1 SNHLY, CDR2 FYNNEI. Unmatched junction bases numbered 12, after V lost 4 bases and J lost 3 bases. The CDR3 covers 18 residues. CDR3 region: CASSGAALAGALTDTQYS. In nucleotides, the CDR3 is TGTGCCAGCAGTGGAGCTGCACTAGCGGGAGCGTTGACAGATACGCAGTATTCT.

This clonotype has more than one count but fewer than ten. The chain carries TRBV2 and TRBJ1-6; a weak D match, TRBD1 (5 bases). The CDR3 sequence is 14 residues long. Deletions cut 6 bases from V and 6 bases from J, with 12 bases between. CDR1 and CDR2 (germline): SNHLY, FYNNEI. CDR3 amino acids: CASSGDPANSPLHF. For the CDR3, the DNA is TGTGCCAGCAGCGGGGACCCAGCTAATTCACCCCTCCACTTT.

This chain uses TRBV12-3 or TRBV12-4 with TRBJ1-2; 12 nucleotides match TRBD1. The CDR3 is 14 amino acids. V lost 5 bases and J lost 6; bases outside the gene matches: 4. This CDR3 is CASSPGTGGHGYTF. The DNA for the CDR3 is TGTGCCAGCAGTCCCGGGACAGGGGGCCATGGCTACACCTTC.

This clonotype has a handful of counts. The V and J genes are TRBV20-1 and TRBJ1-2; a possible D gene is TRBD1 (5 bases). Germline V gene lookup returns CDR1 DFQATT and CDR2 SNEGSKA (reference sequence). With 3 bases removed from V and 6 bases from J, the gap between germline ends came to 11 bases. The CDR3 spans 12 residues. This chain's CDR3 is CSARLRGDGYTF. CDR3 DNA sequence: TGCAGTGCTAGGTTACGGGGGGATGGCTACACCTTC.

This clonotype was seen at least ten times. The chain joins TRBV5-1 to TRBJ1-4; no definite D call. The CDR3 runs to 15 residues. The germline V gene has CDR1 SGHRS and CDR2 YFSETQ. The germline V and J ends were trimmed by 3 bases and 0 bases, with 9 bases remaining between them. CDR3 amino acids: CASSSSGATNEKLFF. CDR3 nucleotides: TGCGCCAGCAGCTCATCTGGGGCAACTAATGAAAAACTGTTTTTT. The entire variable domain, with the rest obtained from reference TRBV5-1 and TRBJ1-4, is as follows: KAGVTQTPRYLIKTRGQQVTLSCSPISGHRSVSWYQQTPGQGLQFLFEYFSETQRNKGNFPGRFSGRQFSNSRSEMNVSTLELGDSALYLCASSSSGATNEKLFFGSGTQLSVL.

The J gene is TRBJ2-3, the V gene TRBV29-1; D is ambiguous. CDR3 size: 13 residues. V was shortened by 4 bases and J by 4 bases, with 12 bases between the two germline ends. Germline CDR1 and CDR2: SQVTM and ANQGSEA. This chain's CDR3 is CSVVATTADTQYF. CDR3 DNA: TGCAGCGTTGTTGCCACAACTGCAGATACGCAGTATTTT.

This clonotype was seen ten or more times. The genes are TRBV29-1 and TRBJ2-3; weak D call: TRBD2 (6 bases). Germline values: CDR1 SQVTM, CDR2 ANQGSEA. V shed 6 bases and J shed 6 bases, with 22 bases lying between them. The CDR3 runs to 15 residues. This chain's CDR3 is CSVVPATSPRDTQYF. In DNA form, the CDR3 reads TGCAGCGTCGTACCCGCGACTAGTCCCAGGGATACGCAGTATTTT.

This clonotype was counted between two and nine times. V gene TRBV12-3 or TRBV12-4 combines with J gene TRBJ2-3; TRBD2 aligns across 8 bases. CDR3 length: 17 residues. The trim removed 7 bases at V and 1 base at J, leaving 13 bases unmatched. This CDR3 is CASNTMTSAKGTDTQYF. DNA for the CDR3: TGTGCCAGCAATACCATGACTAGCGCCAAGGGCACAGATACGCAGTATTTT.

The sample holds a few counts of this clonotype. The J gene is TRBJ2-1, the V gene TRBV24-1, with D maybe TRBD2 (6 bases). V lost 7 bases to trimming and J lost 6 bases, with 15 bases between them. The CDR3 runs to 14 residues. Germline V gene data show CDR1 as KGHDR and CDR2 as SFDVKD. In DNA form, the CDR3 reads TGTGCCACCAGAAGGGGAGCGGGTGTCAATGAGCAGTTCTTC. Translated: CATRRGAGVNEQFF.

This clonotype was seen a handful of times. One end of the junction is discordant with germline, which a read error may explain. This sequence joins TRBV20-1 and TRBJ1-6; TRBD1 might be the D (5 bases). This CDR3 is built from 15 residues. Germline CDR1 reads DFQATT; CDR2 reads SNEGSKA (reference sequence). CDR3 residues: CSARGAGKQDSPLHF. The CDR3 coding sequence is TGCAGTGCGAGAGGGGCAGGGAAACAGGATTCACCCCTCCACTTT.

The V gene is TRBV7-3, the J gene TRBJ1-1, with D unclear. The CDR3 is 14 amino acids. With 4 bases removed from V and 5 bases from J, the gap between germline ends came to 14 bases. Germline CDR1 reads SGHTA; CDR2 reads FQGTGA. The CDR3 here is CASSSRSPLTEAFF. Here the CDR3 DNA reads TGTGCCAGCAGCTCCAGATCACCCCTGACTGAAGCTTTCTTT.

The chain recombines TRBV27 with TRBJ2-2, with a weak D call TRBD1 (5 bases). V lost 6 bases, J lost 4 bases, and 9 bases lay in between. Looked up from germline, CDR1 is MNHEY and CDR2 is SMNVEV (reference sequence). The CDR3 consists of 13 residues. The CDR3: CASRGQPTGELFF. The CDR3 DNA reads as TGTGCCAGCAGAGGACAACCCACCGGGGAGCTGTTTTTT.

This clonotype came up a few times. This chain connects TRBV29-1 to TRBJ2-1; D unresolved. CDR3 length: 11 residues. Trimming removed 3 bases at V and 9 bases at J, with 9 bases between. Germline CDR1 reads SQVTM; CDR2 reads ANQGSEA. CDR3 nucleotide sequence: TGCAGCGTTGAGCAACGAGTTGAGCAGTTCTTC. This gives the protein CSVEQRVEQFF.

The rearrangement links TRBV6-4 to TRBJ2-3; unclear D gene. Germline V gene data show CDR1 as MRHNA and CDR2 as SNTAGT. CDR3 length equals 14 residues. V lost 5 bases, J lost 2 bases, and 11 bases lay in between. CDR3 DNA: TGTGCCAGCAGTCCCTCCAAGGCCACAGATACGCAGTATTTT. It encodes CASSPSKATDTQYF.

Ten or more counts support this clonotype. V and J are TRBV7-9 and TRBJ2-7; 8 positions match TRBD1. Trimming cost V 5 bases and J 6 bases; bases outside gene matches: 12. The CDR3 covers 15 residues. Germline lookup yields CDR1 SEHNR and CDR2 FQNEAQ (reference sequence). The CDR3, as DNA: TGTGCCAGCAGCCCTCGCGGGACAGGCCTCTCCGAGCAGTACTTC. Its protein product is CASSPRGTGLSEQYF.

The rearrangement uses TRBV18 and TRBJ1-5, with D possibly matching TRBD1 (5 bases). V lost 2 bases and J 3 bases, leaving 11 bases between the germline ends. This CDR3 has 15 residues. Per germline, CDR1 KGHSH and CDR2 LQKENI. CDR3 residues: CASSPTEGNNQPQHF. For the CDR3, the DNA is TGTGCCAGCTCACCAACAGAGGGGAACAATCAGCCCCAGCATTTT.

This chain connects TRBV2 to TRBJ2-4; D is perhaps TRBD2 (6 bases). The CDR3 runs to 14 residues. Germline CDR1 is SNHLY and CDR2 is FYNNEI. V gave up 4 bases and J gave up 9 bases, with 16 bases separating them. This CDR3 is CASSGAGTGFIQYF. The CDR3 DNA reads TGTGCCAGCAGTGGGGCGGGGACCGGGTTCATTCAGTACTTC.